These 18 T cell receptor beta chains were all obtained from the same sample, sequenced in a study of cytomegalovirus exposure and HLA in healthy donors. With 60 Vbeta and 13 Jbeta primers, the PCR was carried out. TCRdb keeps only in-frame clones here, not all; method: immunoSEQ multiplex PCR. The sample carries some 100,000 clones, roughly 83% recorded once. Material: PBMCs. These receptors were collected from a female donor in good health and CMV-seropositive.

The chain uses TRBV11-2 and TRBJ1-2, with a possible D match to TRBD1 (5 bases). Germline assignment: CDR1 SGHAT and CDR2 FQNNGV. Trimming pared 0 bases from V and 6 bases from J, leaving 11 bases between. The CDR3 sequence is 14 residues long. The CDR3 here is CASSLEGRVNGYTF. The CDR3 DNA is TGTGCCAGCAGCTTAGAAGGCAGGGTGAATGGCTACACCTTC.

This clone has only a few counts. The chain employs TRBV5-1 and TRBJ2-1; possibly TRBD2 for D (6 bases). V dropped 4 bases and J dropped 0 bases, with 14 bases sitting between them. The CDR3 has 16 amino acids. Germline assignment: CDR1 SGHRS and CDR2 YFSETQ. The CDR3 DNA reads as TGCGCCAGCAGCCTGGAGGGGCAGGGCTCCTACAATGAGCAGTTCTTC. The encoded protein is CASSLEGQGSYNEQFF.

The genes are TRBV4-2 and TRBJ2-3, with 7 bases aligning to TRBD2. Germline V CDR1 and CDR2: LGHNA, YNFKEQ. V trimming: 4 bases; J trimming: 4 bases; junction bases outside the gene matches: 8. The CDR3 extends over 15 amino acids. The CDR3 sequence: CASSRAGTTADTQYF. CDR3 coding DNA: TGTGCCAGCAGCCGAGCCGGGACTACCGCAGATACGCAGTATTTT.

For the CDR3, the DNA is TGTGCCAGCAGTCGCTATTCCGGGACAGGGGCCGAGCAGTACTTC. Translated, it gives CASSRYSGTGAEQYF. The rearrangement joins TRBV27 to TRBJ2-7, with 10 bases aligning to TRBD1. Germline V CDR1 and CDR2: MNHEY, SMNVEV (reference sequence). This CDR3 is built from 15 residues. J was trimmed by 6 bases and V by 5 bases; bases with no gene match: 10.

The CDR3 DNA is TGTGCCAGCACTCACTCCGGGACAGGGCCTGGAAACACCATATATTTT. Amino acid sequence: CASTHSGTGPGNTIYF. The rearrangement links TRBV6-5 to TRBJ1-3; TRBD1 aligns across 9 bases. V lost 7 bases and J lost 2; bases outside the gene matches: 9. Germline V gene sequence: CDR1 MNHEY, CDR2 SVGAGI. There are 16 residues in the CDR3.

This clone was counted between two and nine times. This chain joins TRBV10-3 and TRBJ2-5, with D possibly TRBD2 on 6 matching bases. CDR3 length: 17 amino acids. Germline V gene sequence: CDR1 ENHRY, CDR2 SYGVKD. Trimming stripped 0 bases from V and 3 bases from J, with 17 bases between. CDR3 bases: TGTGCCATCAGTGAGTCGGGAACTAGCTTTCTTAAAGAGACCCAGTACTTC. As protein: CAISESGTSFLKETQYF.

The gene calls are TRBV18 and TRBJ1-1; a possible D gene is TRBD1 (6 bases). Trimming left V 6 bases short and J 4 bases short, with 18 bases between. The germline V gene has CDR1 KGHSH and CDR2 LQKENI. The CDR3 consists of 15 residues. The DNA of the CDR3 is TGTGCCAGCTCCCCCCTTAGGGGAGGGGGCACTGAAGCTTTCTTT. The encoded protein is CASSPLRGGGTEAFF.

The rearrangement uses TRBV28 and TRBJ1-5; D possibly corresponds to TRBD1 (5 bases). This CDR3 has 13 residues. V lost 5 bases and J lost 5, with 10 bases in between. Germline CDR1 is MDHEN and CDR2 is SYDVKM. For the CDR3, the DNA is TGTGCCAGCAGTCCCCAGGGCCATCAGCCCCAGCATTTT. Translation: CASSPQGHQPQHF.

The chain recombines TRBV4-3 with TRBJ1-2; no firm D call. The CDR3 length is 14 residues. The V gene's germline CDR1 is LGHNA and CDR2 YSLEER. V was clipped by 0 bases and J by 5 bases, with 10 bases between them. CDR3 nucleotides: TGCGCCAGCAGCCAAGAGGCGGGCACATATGGCTACACCTTC. Encoded protein: CASSQEAGTYGYTF.

The CDR3 coding sequence is TGCGCCAGCAGCTTGACAGACTACGAGCAGTACTTC. This codes for CASSLTDYEQYF. This chain connects TRBV5-1 to TRBJ2-7; unclear D gene. Germline CDR1 is SGHRS and CDR2 is YFSETQ. Trimming removed 1 base at V and 3 bases at J, with 5 bases between. The CDR3 consists of 12 residues.

The chain carries TRBV12-5 and TRBJ2-3, with TRBD2 identical over 8 bases. This CDR3 is built from 16 residues. V trimming: 5 bases; J trimming: 4 bases; junction bases outside the gene matches: 11. Germline-derived CDR1 and CDR2 are LGHNT and FRNRAP. The CDR3 DNA reads as TGTGCTAGTGGTAACGGGAGGGCCGGAAGCGCAGATACGCAGTATTTT. Amino acid sequence: CASGNGRAGSADTQYF.

The J gene is TRBJ1-5, the V gene TRBV29-1, with D possibly TRBD1 on 6 matching bases. V lost 3 bases and J 6 bases, leaving 12 bases between the germline ends. This CDR3 contains 13 residues. Germline CDR1 is SQVTM and CDR2 is ANQGSEA. This CDR3 reads CSVESGEGQPQHF. For the CDR3, the DNA is TGCAGCGTTGAGTCAGGGGAAGGTCAGCCCCAGCATTTT.

The V gene is TRBV13, the J gene TRBJ2-7; 10 bases agree with TRBD2. The CDR3 sequence is 16 residues long. V trimming: 5 bases; J trimming: 5 bases; junction bases outside the gene matches: 12. Germline V CDR1 and CDR2: PRHDT, FYEKMQ (reference sequence). The CDR3 loop reads CASSGIAGGAPHEQYF. The CDR3 DNA is TGTGCCAGCAGCGGAATAGCGGGAGGTGCCCCCCACGAGCAGTACTTC. Drawing the rest from reference TRBV13 and TRBJ2-7, the complete variable domain is AAGVIQSPRHLIKEKRETATLKCYPIPRHDTVYWYQQGPGQDPQFLISFYEKMQSDKGSIPDRFSAQQFSDYHSELNMSSLELGDSALYFCASSGIAGGAPHEQYFGPGTRLTVT.

The chain is built from TRBV27 and TRBJ1-5; D remains unclear. Trimming shortened V by 5 bases and J by 7 bases, and 12 bases separated the two germline ends. Germline V lookup: CDR1 MNHEY, CDR2 SMNVEV (reference sequence). The CDR3 loop spans 13 amino acids. CDR3 sequence: CASSPSGRQPQHF. CDR3 sequence (DNA): TGTGCCAGCAGTCCTTCCGGGAGGCAGCCCCAGCATTTT.

This rearrangement joins TRBV7-6 to TRBJ2-2; 7 positions match TRBD1. CDR1 is SGHVS, CDR2 FNYEAQ, per germline. Trimming at V came to 3 bases and at J to 4 bases, leaving 8 bases not matched to a gene. The CDR3 totals 16 residues. The CDR3, as DNA: TGTGCCAGCAGCTTGGCGACAGGGTTGAGCACCGGGGAGCTGTTTTTT. This codes for CASSLATGLSTGELFF.

The V gene is TRBV19, the J gene TRBJ1-2; TRBD1 matches 10 bases. CDR1 and CDR2 from the germline V gene are LNHDA and SQIVND (reference sequence). The trim removed 4 bases at V and 2 bases at J, leaving 10 bases unmatched. This CDR3 is 17 amino acids long. The DNA of the CDR3 is TGTGCCAGTAGTAGAGGGACAGGGGACTTTCGGAACTATGGCTACACCTTC. Residues: CASSRGTGDFRNYGYTF.

This clone was detected a few times. The chain is built from TRBV6-5 and TRBJ1-2; 11 bases align to TRBD1. V trimming: 2 bases; J trimming: 3 bases; junction bases outside the gene matches: 2. The CDR3 runs 15 residues. The germline gives CDR1 MNHEY, CDR2 SVGAGI. The CDR3 spells CASSYPGQGDYGYTF. The CDR3 DNA reads as TGTGCCAGCAGTTACCCGGGACAGGGGGACTATGGCTACACCTTC.

V gene TRBV7-9 combines with J gene TRBJ2-5, with TRBD2 as a possible D gene (6 bases). Near its end, the DNA agrees better with TRBJ2-7, so the J call may be wrong. This CDR3 spans 13 amino acids. Germline V gene data show CDR1 as SEHNR and CDR2 as FQNEAQ (reference sequence). The CDR3 bases are TGTGCCAGCAGCTTAGCCGGGGGTTACGAGCAGTACTTC. It is translated as CASSLAGGYEQYF.